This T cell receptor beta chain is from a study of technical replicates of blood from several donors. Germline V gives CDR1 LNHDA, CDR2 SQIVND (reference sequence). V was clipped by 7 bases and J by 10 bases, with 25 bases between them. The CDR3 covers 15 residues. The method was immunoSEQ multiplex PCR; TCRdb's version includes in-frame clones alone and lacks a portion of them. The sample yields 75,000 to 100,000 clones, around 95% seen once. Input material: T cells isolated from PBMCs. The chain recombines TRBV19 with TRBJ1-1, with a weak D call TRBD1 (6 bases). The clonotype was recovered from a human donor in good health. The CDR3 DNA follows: TGTGCCAGTAAGAGGCGGGGGCAGCCGGACCTCGGAGCTTTCTTT. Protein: CASKRRGQPDLGAFF.